This passage covers 25 T cell receptor beta chains from one sample sequenced in a study of blood T cell repertoires in COVID-19. Clones were sequenced by immunoSEQ multiplex PCR, and TCRdb holds only the in-frame ones, with some missing. This sample has 210,000 or so clones, with 70% to 90% found just once. Sample: peripheral blood. The receptors shown here come from a woman aged 18-35 years who had recovered from COVID-19.

The J gene is TRBJ1-1, the V gene TRBV19, with TRBD1 identical over 7 bases. Looked up from germline, CDR1 is LNHDA and CDR2 is SQIVND (reference sequence). Trimming cost V 3 bases and J 4 bases; bases outside gene matches: 5. The CDR3 totals 14 residues. The CDR3 spells CASSMQGDGTEAFF. CDR3 DNA sequence: TGTGCCAGTAGTATGCAGGGGGATGGCACTGAAGCTTTCTTT.

V and J are TRBV29-1 and TRBJ2-7; 7 bases match TRBD1. V was clipped by 6 bases and J by 0 bases; unmatched bases: 11. Germline CDR1 and CDR2: SQVTM and ANQGSEA. This CDR3 has 15 residues. CDR3 coding DNA: TGCAGCGTCTACGTTCAGGGGGATCCCTCCTACGAGCAGTACTTC. Amino acids: CSVYVQGDPSYEQYF.

This chain links TRBV6-4 with TRBJ1-1; perhaps TRBD1 as D (5 bases). The CDR3 is made up of 11 amino acids. The germline V gene encodes CDR1 MRHNA and CDR2 SNTAGT. The V end was cut by 5 bases, the J end by 8 bases, with 9 bases between. CDR3 bases: TGTGCCAGCAGTCAGGGCAGAGAAGCTTTCTTT. It specifies CASSQGREAFF.

The rearrangement uses TRBV9 and TRBJ2-1; TRBD2 matches at 7 bases. CDR1 and CDR2 from the germline V gene are SGDLS and YYNGEE. This CDR3 is 12 amino acids long. Trimming took 3 bases from V and 9 from J; bases not matched to a gene: 3. The CDR3: CASSGGGTEQFF. The CDR3 coding sequence is TGTGCCAGCAGCGGGGGAGGGACTGAGCAGTTCTTC.

Regarding this clone: A junction boundary mismatches the germline segment, possibly from a read error. The rearrangement links TRBV29-1 to TRBJ1-2; D may be TRBD1 (5 bases). CDR1 is SQVTM and CDR2 is ANQGSEA in the germline V gene. The CDR3 consists of 12 residues. For the CDR3, the DNA is TGCAGCGTTGAGGCACAGGCCAGCGTAGGCTCCTTC. Its translation is CSVEAQASVGSF. Supplemented by reference TRBV29-1 and TRBJ1-2, the full variable domain reads SAVISQKPSRDICQRGTSLTIQCQVDSQVTMMFWYRQQPGQSLTLIATANQGSEATYESGFVIDKFPISRPNLTFSTLTVSNMSPEDSSIYLCSVEAQASVGSFGSGTRLTVV.

This sequence joins TRBV30 and TRBJ2-7, with TRBD1 identical over 8 bases. CDR1 GTSNPN and CDR2 SVGIG come from the germline V gene (reference sequence). This CDR3 comprises 12 residues. Trimming at V came to 3 bases and at J to 9 bases, leaving 7 bases not matched to a gene. The CDR3, as DNA: TGTGCCTGGAGAAAACAGGGGGTGGTGCAGTACTTC. It translates to CAWRKQGVVQYF.

The chain has TRBV6-1 and TRBJ1-6; 9 nucleotides align to TRBD1. The germline CDR1 and CDR2 sequences are MNHNS and SASEGT. Trimming at V came to 4 bases and at J to 7 bases, leaving 8 bases not matched to a gene. CDR3 length equals 16 residues. CDR3 loop: CASSGSSGTGNSPLHF. CDR3 in DNA: TGTGCCAGCAGTGGGTCTTCCGGGACAGGGAATTCACCCCTCCACTTT.

The chain links TRBV19 to TRBJ2-5; no firm D call. Trimming removed 5 bases at V and 7 bases at J, with 11 bases between. The CDR3 sequence is 12 residues long. Germline CDR1 is LNHDA and CDR2 is SQIVND (reference sequence). In nucleotides, the CDR3 is TGTGCCAGTAGTCCCGATCAACTGACCCAGTACTTC. Its translation is CASSPDQLTQYF.

This clone was counted only a few times. The CDR3 DNA reads as TGTGCCAGCAGTCCCTCGGGACAGGCTAACTATGGCTACACCTTC. Its protein is CASSPSGQANYGYTF. The genes are TRBV6-2 or TRBV6-3 and TRBJ1-2; TRBD1 aligns across 8 bases. Germline CDR1 and CDR2: MNHEY and SVGEGT. With V trimmed by 5 bases and J by 0 bases, 5 bases remained unmatched. This CDR3 is built from 15 residues.

The chain recombines TRBV5-5 with TRBJ2-1, with a possible D match to TRBD1 (5 bases). CDR1 is SGHKS and CDR2 is YYEKEE in the germline V gene (reference sequence). This CDR3 comprises 15 residues. Between the trimmed V and J ends, which lost 2 bases and 0 bases, there was a span of 9 bases. The CDR3 region has the DNA TGTGCCAGCAGCTTCTCGACAGACTCCTACAATGAGCAGTTCTTC. It specifies CASSFSTDSYNEQFF.

J is TRBJ2-2 and V is TRBV5-1; 12 bases are a match to TRBD2. The CDR3 consists of 15 residues. V trimming: 4 bases; J trimming: 4 bases; junction bases outside the gene matches: 2. Germline loops: CDR1 SGHRS, CDR2 YFSETQ. This chain's CDR3 is CASSILAGGTGELFF. Here the CDR3 DNA reads TGCGCCAGCAGCATACTAGCGGGAGGCACCGGGGAGCTGTTTTTT. Complete variable domain (other parts from reference TRBV5-1 and TRBJ2-2): KAGVTQTPRYLIKTRGQQVTLSCSPISGHRSVSWYQQTPGQGLQFLFEYFSETQRNKGNFPGRFSGRQFSNSRSEMNVSTLELGDSALYLCASSILAGGTGELFFGEGSRLTVL.

This clone was picked up a small number of times. This chain joins TRBV27 and TRBJ1-2; 8 bases map to TRBD1. The germline V gene encodes CDR1 MNHEY and CDR2 SMNVEV (reference sequence). The CDR3 is 13 residues long. V lost 6 bases, J lost 8 bases, and 8 bases stayed unmatched. DNA of the CDR3: TGTGCCAGCAGCCCCGGACAGGGTAGGGGCTACACCTTC. Protein: CASSPGQGRGYTF.

The rearrangement joins TRBV7-8 to TRBJ2-3, with D perhaps TRBD2 (6 bases). Germline loops: CDR1 SGHVS, CDR2 FQNEAQ. Trimming shortened V by 5 bases and J by 13 bases, and 16 bases separated the two germline ends. The CDR3 length is 12 residues. The CDR3: CASSPPTRIKYF. Written as DNA, the CDR3 is TGTGCCAGCAGCCCGCCGACTAGAATTAAGTATTTT.

The rearrangement uses TRBV18 and TRBJ2-7, with 7 bases matching TRBD1. The CDR3 has 14 amino acids. The junction had 3 bases not matched to a gene; V was cut back by 2 bases and J by 2 bases. Germline values: CDR1 KGHSH, CDR2 LQKENI. The DNA of the CDR3 is TGTGCCAGCTCACCAGACCAGGGGGCCTACGAGCAGTACTTC. Its protein product is CASSPDQGAYEQYF.

The chain joins TRBV5-4 to TRBJ2-7; 7 positions match TRBD2. J gave up 3 bases and V 0 bases, and 6 bases lay outside the gene matches. Germline CDR1 and CDR2: SGHNT and YYREEE (reference sequence). The CDR3 has 15 residues. The CDR3 sequence is CASSLGSTGGYEQYF. Written as DNA, the CDR3 is TGTGCCAGCAGCTTGGGCTCCACGGGGGGCTACGAGCAGTACTTC.

The chain links TRBV2 to TRBJ2-1; unclear D gene. Trimming cost V 4 bases and J 9 bases, with 7 bases left between them. CDR1 is SNHLY and CDR2 is FYNNEI in the germline V gene. The CDR3 is 11 residues long. The DNA for the CDR3 is TGTGCCAGCAGTGTGGAGACTGAGCAGTTCTTC. The encoded protein is CASSVETEQFF. Full variable domain (outside the CDR3, taken from reference TRBV2 and TRBJ2-1): EPEVTQTPSHQVTQMGQEVILRCVPISNHLYFYWYRQILGQKVEFLVSFYNNEISEKSEIFDDQFSVERPDGSNFTLKIRSTKLEDSAMYFCASSVETEQFFGPGTRLTVL.

V and J are TRBV13 and TRBJ1-1; D might be TRBD1 (5 bases). Germline values: CDR1 PRHDT, CDR2 FYEKMQ (reference sequence). V was trimmed by 1 base and J by 4 bases, leaving 10 bases between them. This CDR3 region has 14 residues. The CDR3 nucleotides are TGTGCCAGCAGCTTAGTGGGGAGGGGCACTGAAGCTTTCTTT. Protein product: CASSLVGRGTEAFF.

The chain recombines TRBV12-1 with TRBJ2-7; the tabulated D call, TRBD2, remains unverified against the DNA. TRBV12-1 is shown as a pseudogene. The CDR3 runs to 15 residues. CDR3 in amino acids: CASSATTSGRYEQYF. In DNA, the CDR3 is TGTGCCAGCAGCGCGACGACTAGCGGGCGCTACGAGCAGTACTTC.

The chain couples TRBV6-2 or TRBV6-3 to TRBJ2-1; 9 bases align to TRBD2. The CDR3 length is 14 residues. The V gene end was trimmed by 6 bases and the J gene end by 3 bases; junction bases not matched to a gene: 3. CDR1 and CDR2 from the germline V gene are MNHEY and SVGEGT. CDR3 coding DNA: TGTGCCAGCAGCGCGGGAGGGGGCTACAATGAGCAGTTCTTC. Its translation: CASSAGGGYNEQFF.

This chain uses TRBV19 with TRBJ2-1; 10 positions match TRBD1. The CDR3 consists of 17 residues. Germline values: CDR1 LNHDA, CDR2 SQIVND (reference sequence). Trimming removed 4 bases from V and 12 bases from J; junction bases left unmatched: 18. The CDR3 DNA reads as TGTGCCAGTAGTAGAGAGATATGGGACAGGGGTCGTCCTGGGCAGTTCTTC. Its protein is CASSREIWDRGRPGQFF.

The chain uses TRBV11-3 and TRBJ2-1; maybe TRBD2 (6 bases). Trimming took 5 bases from V and 8 from J, leaving 19 bases between them. Germline values: CDR1 SGHNT, CDR2 YENEEA. The CDR3 totals 15 residues. The CDR3 loop is CASSLRSGVRDEQFF. CDR3 in DNA: TGTGCCAGCAGCCTACGCTCGGGAGTACGGGATGAGCAGTTCTTC.

The chain carries TRBV3-1 (or the pseudogene TRBV3-2) and TRBJ2-2, with TRBD1 matching over 11 bases. J was trimmed by 7 bases and V by 0 bases; bases with no gene match: 10. Germline CDR1 is LGHDT and CDR2 is YNNKEL (reference sequence). The length of the CDR3 is 18 residues. The chain's CDR3 is CASSQDLRGQGADGELFF. Here the CDR3 DNA reads TGTGCCAGCAGCCAAGATCTCAGAGGACAGGGGGCCGACGGGGAGCTGTTTTTT.

V and J are TRBV15 and TRBJ2-1; D might be TRBD1 (5 bases). The germline gives CDR1 LNHNV, CDR2 YYDKDF (reference sequence). The CDR3 is 15 amino acids. V was cut by 3 bases and J by 4 bases, with 13 bases left in between. CDR3 bases: TGTGCCACCAGCAGTTGGCAGGGCGTATACAATGAGCAGTTCTTC. Amino acid sequence: CATSSWQGVYNEQFF. Full variable domain (missing parts from reference TRBV15 and TRBJ2-1): DAMVIQNPRYQVTQFGKPVTLSCSQTLNHNVMYWYQQKSSQAPKLLFHYYDKDFNNEADTPDNFQSRRPNTSFCFLDIRSPGLGDTAMYLCATSSWQGVYNEQFFGPGTRLTVL.

This chain uses TRBV30 with TRBJ2-1, with TRBD1 as a possible D gene (5 bases). CDR3 length equals 14 residues. V lost 4 bases and J lost 7, with 17 bases in between. Germline CDR1 reads GTSNPN; CDR2 reads SVGIG (reference sequence). The CDR3 spells CAWTPRGNTNEQFF. The CDR3 coding sequence is TGTGCCTGGACTCCTAGGGGCAATACTAATGAGCAGTTCTTC.

The rearrangement links TRBV13 to TRBJ2-7; 12 nucleotides line up with TRBD1. V lost 6 bases to trimming and J lost 6 bases; unmatched junction nucleotides: 12. This CDR3 spans 16 amino acids. Germline CDR1 PRHDT, CDR2 FYEKMQ (reference sequence). CDR3 DNA: TGTGCCAGCAGTTACCATGGGGGGACAGGGGGCTTCGAGCAGTACTTC. It is translated as CASSYHGGTGGFEQYF. Variable domain in full (rest from reference TRBV13 and TRBJ2-7): AAGVIQSPRHLIKEKRETATLKCYPIPRHDTVYWYQQGPGQDPQFLISFYEKMQSDKGSIPDRFSAQQFSDYHSELNMSSLELGDSALYFCASSYHGGTGGFEQYFGPGTRLTVT.